Shown below are 23 T cell receptor beta chains from a single sample sequenced in a study of blood T cell repertoires in COVID-19. The method was immunoSEQ multiplex PCR; TCRdb's version includes in-frame clones alone and lacks a portion of them. The sample holds under 200,000 clones, 83% seen once. The sequenced sample was peripheral blood. The source is a human donor in a cohort sampled during active COVID-19.

The V gene is TRBV4-1, the J gene TRBJ2-5, with 7 bases identical to TRBD2. The V and J ends lost 4 bases and 2 bases, in that order; junction bases with no gene match: 10. The germline CDR1 and CDR2 sequences are MGHRA and YSYEKL. This CDR3 has 16 residues. This chain's CDR3 is CASSPWTSVIQETQYF. CDR3 nucleotide sequence: TGCGCCAGCAGCCCCTGGACTAGTGTAATACAAGAGACCCAGTACTTC.

This chain links TRBV7-2 with TRBJ2-7; 7 positions agree with TRBD2. The CDR3 is 15 amino acids. Germline V gene lookup returns CDR1 SGHTA and CDR2 FQGNSA. Unmatched junction bases numbered 5, after V lost 3 bases and J lost 0 bases. The CDR3 nucleotides are TGTGCCAGCAGCTTTCAAGCGGGACTCTCCTACGAGCAGTACTTC. Residues: CASSFQAGLSYEQYF.

V is TRBV5-4 and J is TRBJ2-7, with 7 bases matching TRBD2. With 0 bases clipped from V and 2 bases from J, the junction kept 2 bases outside the gene matches. The CDR3 spans 14 residues. In germline, CDR1 is SGHNT, CDR2 YYREEE (reference sequence). CDR3 sequence (DNA): TGTGCCAGCAGCTTGGTAGCGGGCCCCTACGAGCAGTACTTC. It encodes CASSLVAGPYEQYF.

The chain couples TRBV2 to TRBJ1-5; TRBD1 is a possible D gene (5 bases). The CDR3 has 15 amino acids. Looked up from germline, CDR1 is SNHLY and CDR2 is FYNNEI. V shed 6 bases and J shed 0 bases, with 12 bases lying between them. Here the CDR3 DNA reads TGTGCCAGCAGGGGACTGAGTAATAGCAATCAGCCCCAGCATTTT. It codes for CASRGLSNSNQPQHF.

The V call is TRBV29-1, the J call TRBJ1-6, with a weak D call TRBD1 (5 bases). Trimming took 4 bases from V and 6 from J, leaving 13 bases between them. Germline CDR1 is SQVTM and CDR2 is ANQGSEA. This CDR3 comprises 14 residues. CDR3 sequence: CSVVEGSGNSPLHF. Here the CDR3 DNA reads TGCAGCGTTGTGGAGGGGTCGGGTAATTCACCCCTCCACTTT.

V usage is TRBV9 and J usage is TRBJ2-6, with 9 bases that match TRBD1. This CDR3 region has 16 residues. Germline V gene lookup returns CDR1 SGDLS and CDR2 YYNGEE. V lost 4 bases and J lost 0; bases outside the gene matches: 2. The CDR3 nucleotides read TGTGCCAGCAGCACGGGACAGGGCTCTGGGGCCAACGTCCTGACTTTC. Its translation is CASSTGQGSGANVLTF.

The rearrangement uses TRBV28 and TRBJ1-2, with 7 bases identical to TRBD1. Trimming took 1 base from V and 3 from J; bases not matched to a gene: 8. The CDR3 is made up of 16 amino acids. CDR1 and CDR2 from the germline V gene are MDHEN and SYDVKM. CDR3 DNA: TGTGCCAGCAGTTTATCCGGGACAGAAATATACTATGGCTACACCTTC. It codes for CASSLSGTEIYYGYTF.

This clone was counted once. This rearrangement joins TRBV19 to TRBJ1-1; possible D gene TRBD1, 5 bases. CDR1 LNHDA and CDR2 SQIVND come from the germline V gene (reference sequence). The V and J ends lost 9 bases and 5 bases respectively, with 16 bases between them. This CDR3 has 13 residues. The CDR3 DNA sequence: TGTGCCAGCTCGGGACTCGGGTGGACTGAAGCTTTCTTT. Translation: CASSGLGWTEAFF.

Only one count was recorded for this clone. The chain recombines TRBV7-2 with TRBJ1-2, with D hard to call. Germline V gives CDR1 SGHTA, CDR2 FQGNSA. The V gene lost 4 bases and the J gene lost 8 bases, with 11 bases spanning the gap. The CDR3 consists of 12 residues. CDR3 nucleotides: TGTGCCAGCAGCTCCTATCTCCGGGGCTACACCTTC. As protein: CASSSYLRGYTF.

The chain is built from TRBV5-5 and TRBJ1-3; 7 positions match TRBD1. Germline V gene data show CDR1 as SGHKS and CDR2 as YYEKEE (reference sequence). V shed 2 bases, J shed 0 bases, and the junction held 5 bases outside the gene matches. The CDR3 loop spans 16 amino acids. CDR3 sequence (DNA): TGTGCCAGCAGCTTACTCCGGGACAGCTCTGGAAACACCATATATTTT. It specifies CASSLLRDSSGNTIYF.

The chain is built from TRBV28 and TRBJ2-7; 10 bases are shared with TRBD2. Trimming removed 5 bases from V and 6 bases from J; junction bases left unmatched: 7. The CDR3 totals 14 residues. Germline V gives CDR1 MDHEN, CDR2 SYDVKM. The CDR3 coding sequence is TGTGCCAGCAGTCTAGCGGGAGCCCCTCCCGAGCAGTACTTC. Translating it yields CASSLAGAPPEQYF.

The gene calls are TRBV24-1 and TRBJ2-1; TRBD1 agrees at 9 bases. The germline gives CDR1 KGHDR, CDR2 SFDVKD. V dropped 4 bases and J dropped 7; count of bases not matched to a gene: 13. The length of the CDR3 is 17 residues. CDR3: CATSERAGTGIKNEQFF. CDR3 in DNA: TGTGCCACCAGTGAACGTGCCGGGACAGGGATCAAAAATGAGCAGTTCTTC.

This chain links TRBV19 with TRBJ2-7; possibly TRBD2 for D (5 bases). Trimming shortened V by 3 bases and J by 6 bases, and 15 bases separated the two germline ends. Germline CDR1 reads LNHDA; CDR2 reads SQIVND (reference sequence). The CDR3 has 14 residues. As DNA, the CDR3 is TGTGCCAGTAGTATCTTGGGAGCTCAACGCGAGCAGTACTTC. Protein: CASSILGAQREQYF.

This sequence joins TRBV6-5 and TRBJ1-1; D uncertain. CDR3 length: 15 amino acids. V lost 4 bases and J lost 1, with 13 bases in between. Germline V CDR1 and CDR2: MNHEY, SVGAGI. CDR3 residues: CASSWEGRRNTEAFF. As DNA, the CDR3 is TGTGCCAGCAGTTGGGAGGGTCGGCGGAACACTGAAGCTTTCTTT.

The rearrangement joins TRBV5-8 to TRBJ2-5; weak D call: TRBD2 (6 bases). This CDR3 is built from 16 residues. Germline CDR1 SGHTS, CDR2 YDEGEE. Trimming took off 4 bases at V and 4 bases at J, with 20 bases between the two ends. CDR3 region: CASSPVKQTGLETQYF. In nucleotides, the CDR3 is TGTGCCAGCAGCCCGGTCAAGCAGACGGGACTAGAGACCCAGTACTTC.

The chain recombines TRBV9 with TRBJ1-2; the D gene is possibly TRBD1 (5 bases). Germline loops: CDR1 SGDLS, CDR2 YYNGEE. The CDR3 has 15 amino acids. Trimming pared 4 bases from V and 2 bases from J, leaving 15 bases between. The CDR3 is CASSQVGHSNYGYTF. Written as DNA, the CDR3 is TGTGCCAGCAGCCAAGTGGGGCATAGCAACTATGGCTACACCTTC.

The chain joins TRBV27 to TRBJ2-7; possible D gene TRBD1, 6 bases. This CDR3 is built from 14 residues. V gave up 2 bases and J gave up 5 bases, with 13 bases separating them. Germline V CDR1 and CDR2: MNHEY, SMNVEV (reference sequence). Here the CDR3 DNA reads TGTGCCAGCAGTTTAACGAGCCAGGGGCACGAGCAGTACTTC. Protein sequence: CASSLTSQGHEQYF.

This clone came up once. The chain employs TRBV7-2 and TRBJ1-5, with D possibly being TRBD1 (5 bases). Deletions cut 1 base from V and 0 bases from J, with 7 bases between. Germline V gene sequence: CDR1 SGHTA, CDR2 FQGNSA. This CDR3 comprises 15 residues. CDR3 sequence: CASSLGGFSNQPQHF. The CDR3 DNA is TGTGCCAGCAGCTTAGGGGGCTTTAGCAATCAGCCCCAGCATTTT.

This clone was picked up a small number of times. The rearrangement links TRBV10-1 to TRBJ2-7; D is possibly TRBD1 (6 bases). The CDR3 sequence is 14 residues long. Germline values: CDR1 WNHNN, CDR2 SYGVQD (reference sequence). V was pared by 4 bases and J by 0 bases, with 10 bases between. For the CDR3, the DNA is TGCGCCAGCAGTGGGACAGTTGGCTCCTACGAGCAGTACTTC. Protein: CASSGTVGSYEQYF.

This rearrangement joins TRBV10-2 to TRBJ2-2; TRBD2 matches at 12 bases. Germline values: CDR1 WSHSY, CDR2 SAAADI. This CDR3 comprises 17 residues. V gave up 1 base and J gave up 4 bases; unmatched junction bases: 4. CDR3 in DNA: TGCGCCAGCAGTGAGTGGGCTAGCGGGGGGGCCACCGGGGAGCTGTTTTTT. It codes for CASSEWASGGATGELFF.

The chain recombines TRBV6-2 or TRBV6-3 with TRBJ1-1; 9 nucleotides line up with TRBD1. V lost 2 bases and J lost 4; bases outside the gene matches: 8. Germline assignment: CDR1 MNHEY and CDR2 SVGEGT. The CDR3 is 16 residues long. The CDR3 DNA follows: TGTGCCAGCAGTTACGGGACAGGGAAGCCGAGCACTGAAGCTTTCTTT. Its protein product is CASSYGTGKPSTEAFF.

This chain links TRBV7-9 with TRBJ2-1; D is unresolved. V was clipped by 1 base and J by 7 bases, with 17 bases between them. This CDR3 region has 16 residues. Germline lookup yields CDR1 SEHNR and CDR2 FQNEAQ (reference sequence). CDR3 loop: CASSLESAASRNEQFF. In DNA, the CDR3 is TGTGCCAGCAGCTTAGAGTCGGCCGCATCGAGGAATGAGCAGTTCTTC.

The chain employs TRBV7-2 and TRBJ1-2; D not certain. V lost 5 bases, J lost 2 bases, and 9 bases lay in between. Germline CDR1 is SGHTA and CDR2 is FQGNSA. The CDR3 has 13 amino acids. The CDR3 spells CASSLDTNYGYTF. The CDR3 DNA is TGTGCCAGCAGCCTAGACACCAACTATGGCTACACCTTC.